Below, 5 T cell receptor beta chains from the same sample are listed, as sequenced in a study of cytomegalovirus exposure and HLA in healthy donors. Researchers ran the PCR with 60 Vbeta and 13 Jbeta primers. The table came from immunoSEQ multiplex PCR; TCRdb's copy has only in-frame clones and leaves some out. The data show 150,000 to 200,000 clones, 60% to 85% seen once. The specimen sequenced was PBMCs. These receptors originate from a male donor in good health and CMV-seropositive.

This clone was seen only once. The V and J genes are TRBV5-5 and TRBJ1-3; TRBD1 matches at 7 bases. Germline V CDR1 and CDR2: SGHKS, YYEKEE (reference sequence). This CDR3 has 17 amino acids. The ends lost 1 base at V and 1 base at J; junction bases unmatched: 8. This CDR3 is CASSLTATGRSGNTIYF. In nucleotides, the CDR3 is TGTGCCAGCAGCTTGACCGCGACAGGGAGGTCTGGAAACACCATATATTTT.

The rearrangement joins TRBV9 to TRBJ1-1; D gene unclear. Trimming cost V 1 base and J 3 bases, with 10 bases left between them. Germline CDR1 and CDR2: SGDLS and YYNGEE. This CDR3 contains 14 residues. Here the CDR3 reads CASSVTTVDTEAFF. For the CDR3, the DNA is TGTGCCAGCAGCGTAACAACAGTGGACACTGAAGCTTTCTTT.

The CDR3 bases are TGCGCCAGCAGCGAAGATGATAGCGACCAGCCCCAGCATTTT. This encodes CASSEDDSDQPQHF. The V gene is TRBV10-2, the J gene TRBJ1-5; D uncertain. The CDR3 sequence is 14 residues long. Deletions cut 6 bases from V and 7 bases from J, with 16 bases between. Germline CDR1 is WSHSY and CDR2 is SAAADI.

This clone was picked up one time. CDR3 in amino acids: CASSHGLAGFRDEQYF. In DNA, the CDR3 is TGCGCCAGCAGCCACGGCCTAGCGGGGTTCCGCGACGAGCAGTACTTC. V gene TRBV5-1 combines with J gene TRBJ2-7; 9 bases align to TRBD2. The CDR3 extends over 16 amino acids. Germline V gene lookup returns CDR1 SGHRS and CDR2 YFSETQ. The ends lost 4 bases at V and 5 bases at J; junction bases unmatched: 13.

The V call is TRBV7-2, the J call TRBJ2-3; D is unclear. V lost 2 bases to trimming and J lost 6 bases, with 9 bases between them. The CDR3 extends over 13 amino acids. Germline V gives CDR1 SGHTA, CDR2 FQGNSA. In DNA form, the CDR3 reads TGTGCCAGCAGCTTAACCCTTCGGGATACGCAGTATTTT. Translating gives CASSLTLRDTQYF.